A single sample gave rise to the 31 T cell receptor beta chains below, sequenced in a study of cytomegalovirus exposure and HLA in healthy donors. The table came from immunoSEQ multiplex PCR; TCRdb's copy has only in-frame clones and leaves some out. This sample carries around 120,000 clones, about 82% of them seen once, and the ten largest clones take 4.5% to 6%. Material: PBMCs. The receptors shown here come from a man in his late teens or twenties in good health and CMV-seronegative.

The chain has TRBV10-3 and TRBJ1-1; a weak D match, TRBD1 (5 bases). The CDR3 totals 13 residues. Germline V lookup: CDR1 ENHRY, CDR2 SYGVKD. V dropped 2 bases and J dropped 8 bases, with 12 bases sitting between them. The CDR3 protein is CAISEGASREAFF. CDR3 nucleotides: TGTGCCATCAGTGAGGGGGCCTCGCGCGAAGCTTTCTTT.

V gene TRBV6-1 combines with J gene TRBJ1-5; D is unresolved. The CDR3 loop spans 16 amino acids. Germline-derived CDR1 and CDR2 are MNHNS and SASEGT. Trimming stripped 2 bases from V and 0 bases from J, with 11 bases between. The CDR3 loop reads CASSERGENSNQPQHF. DNA for the CDR3: TGTGCCAGCAGTGAACGCGGGGAGAATAGCAATCAGCCCCAGCATTTT.

This chain links TRBV4-1 with TRBJ1-1, with D perhaps TRBD1 (6 bases). V lost 0 bases and J 0 bases, leaving 14 bases between the germline ends. The germline gives CDR1 MGHRA, CDR2 YSYEKL. The CDR3 length is 17 residues. CDR3 coding DNA: TGCGCCAGCAGCCAAGACGTCCCGGGACAACTGAACACTGAAGCTTTCTTT. This translates into CASSQDVPGQLNTEAFF.

The gene calls are TRBV7-9 and TRBJ2-1; 10 bases fit TRBD2. After removal of 4 bases from V and 5 bases from J, the junction contained 11 bases not matched to a gene. The CDR3 runs to 17 residues. Germline values: CDR1 SEHNR, CDR2 FQNEAQ (reference sequence). The CDR3 nucleotides are TGTGCCAGCAGCTCAACCCTTAGCGGGGGGCGAAACAATGAGCAGTTCTTC. Translation gives CASSSTLSGGRNNEQFF.

The chain employs TRBV27 and TRBJ1-1, with TRBD1 identical over 12 bases. Looked up from germline, CDR1 is MNHEY and CDR2 is SMNVEV (reference sequence). CDR3 length equals 21 residues. J was trimmed by 1 base and V by 3 bases; bases with no gene match: 18. This chain's CDR3 is CASSLARDRGHTTGSNTEAFF. CDR3 nucleotide sequence: TGTGCCAGCAGTTTGGCTCGGGACAGGGGGCACACTACAGGATCGAACACTGAAGCTTTCTTT.

The genes are TRBV11-3 and TRBJ2-7, with 7 bases fitting TRBD1. Trimming at V came to 9 bases and at J to 6 bases, leaving 11 bases not matched to a gene. The CDR3 totals 13 residues. Germline V gene lookup returns CDR1 SGHNT and CDR2 YENEEA. The CDR3: CASSQGQEFEQYF. The CDR3 DNA reads as TGTGCCAGTTCACAAGGACAGGAATTCGAGCAGTACTTC.

This chain uses TRBV5-4 with TRBJ2-7; 7 nucleotides agree with TRBD1. From germline, CDR1 is SGHNT and CDR2 YYREEE (reference sequence). J lost 5 bases, V lost 4 bases, and 12 bases had no gene match. The length of the CDR3 is 15 residues. CDR3 loop: CASSMTGSRLHEQYF. The DNA for the CDR3 is TGTGCCAGCAGCATGACAGGGAGTAGGCTCCACGAGCAGTACTTC.

V is TRBV7-9 and J is TRBJ2-5; TRBD1 agrees at 7 bases. The ends lost 1 base at V and 2 bases at J; junction bases unmatched: 10. The CDR3 spans 17 residues. CDR1 and CDR2 (germline): SEHNR, FQNEAQ (reference sequence). CDR3 sequence: CASSLGNWGQKQETQYF. The CDR3 nucleotides are TGTGCCAGCAGCTTAGGAAACTGGGGACAGAAACAAGAGACCCAGTACTTC.

This CDR3 reads CASSAGVIKTEAFF. CDR3 bases: TGTGCCAGCAGCGCAGGGGTTATAAAGACTGAAGCTTTCTTT. J is TRBJ1-1 and V is TRBV27; D might be TRBD1 (6 bases). The CDR3 has 14 amino acids. V lost 6 bases to trimming and J lost 5 bases, with 16 bases between them. Germline CDR1 reads MNHEY; CDR2 reads SMNVEV (reference sequence).

The chain links TRBV7-9 to TRBJ2-5; D might be TRBD1 (5 bases). V shed 1 base and J shed 2 bases, with 8 bases lying between them. The CDR3 is made up of 14 amino acids. CDR1 and CDR2 (germline): SEHNR, FQNEAQ (reference sequence). The CDR3 loop reads CASSLGQIQETQYF. CDR3 DNA sequence: TGTGCCAGCAGCTTAGGACAGATTCAAGAGACCCAGTACTTC.

The chain combines TRBV27 with TRBJ1-2, with 10 bases lining up with TRBD1. The CDR3 is 15 residues long. Trimming removed 5 bases from V and 5 bases from J; junction bases left unmatched: 8. Germline CDR1 and CDR2: MNHEY and SMNVEV (reference sequence). The CDR3 reads CASSPPGQGLYGYTF. CDR3 bases: TGTGCCAGCAGTCCACCGGGACAGGGGTTGTATGGCTACACCTTC.

The chain recombines TRBV5-1 with TRBJ2-7; 8 bases are shared with TRBD2. CDR1 is SGHRS and CDR2 is YFSETQ in the germline V gene. Losses at the gene ends were 4 bases for V and 6 bases for J; bases not matched to a gene: 9. This CDR3 is 14 amino acids long. This CDR3 reads CASSPAGLGAEQYF. CDR3 sequence (DNA): TGCGCCAGCAGCCCGGCGGGACTAGGGGCCGAGCAGTACTTC.

V and J are TRBV5-6 and TRBJ1-5; the D gene is possibly TRBD1 (6 bases). The CDR3 sequence is 13 residues long. V was pared by 6 bases and J by 4 bases, with 11 bases between. Looked up from germline, CDR1 is SGHDT and CDR2 is YYEEEE. DNA of the CDR3: TGTGCCAGCACAACAGGGTGGAATCAGCCCCAGCATTTT. It translates to CASTTGWNQPQHF. Full variable domain (remainder filled in from reference TRBV5-6 and TRBJ1-5): DAGVTQSPTHLIKTRGQQVTLRCSPKSGHDTVSWYQQALGQGPQFIFQYYEEEERQRGNFPDRFSGHQFPNYSSELNVNALLLGDSALYLCASTTGWNQPQHFGDGTRLSIL.

The chain is built from TRBV7-6 and TRBJ2-1, with 11 bases aligning to TRBD2. V was pared by 5 bases and J by 8 bases, with 8 bases of the junction left unmatched. Germline CDR1 reads SGHVS; CDR2 reads FNYEAQ. The CDR3 loop spans 15 amino acids. DNA of the CDR3: TGTGCCAGCAGCCTTAGCGGGGGGGCCGCGGATGAGCAGTTCTTC. Its protein is CASSLSGGAADEQFF.

V and J are TRBV29-1 and TRBJ1-1; no definite D call. CDR3 length: 13 amino acids. Germline V lookup: CDR1 SQVTM, CDR2 ANQGSEA. V was pared by 3 bases and J by 0 bases, with 8 bases between. The CDR3 spells CSVDEPMNTEAFF. In DNA, the CDR3 is TGCAGCGTTGATGAGCCAATGAACACTGAAGCTTTCTTT.

The chain carries TRBV21-1 and TRBJ2-2; the table's D call, TRBD1, has no DNA check behind it. TRBV21-1 is designated a pseudogene. The CDR3 has 13 residues. CDR3 sequence reads: CASSHNRPGELFF. CDR3 nucleotide sequence: TGTGCCAGCAGCCACAACCGCCCCGGGGAGCTGTTTTTT.

The chain is built from TRBV27 and TRBJ2-5; D is unclear. This CDR3 region has 14 residues. The germline CDR1 and CDR2 sequences are MNHEY and SMNVEV (reference sequence). Trimming stripped 6 bases from V and 5 bases from J, with 16 bases between. CDR3 in DNA: TGTGCCAGCAGCAACAACCCAGTGGTTGAGACCCAGTACTTC. Translated: CASSNNPVVETQYF.

The chain recombines TRBV5-6 with TRBJ2-7, with a tentative D call TRBD2 (6 bases). Germline CDR1 and CDR2: SGHDT and YYEEEE. This CDR3 is 17 amino acids long. Trimming removed 4 bases at V and 9 bases at J, with 29 bases between. The DNA for the CDR3 is TGTGCCAGCAGCACCACTGAGGGGAGCGGGTCGCGAGTTGGGCAGTACTTC. This encodes CASSTTEGSGSRVGQYF.

The count of this clone is one. V gene TRBV18 combines with J gene TRBJ2-7; 12 nucleotides align to TRBD1. The CDR3 has 19 amino acids. In germline, CDR1 is KGHSH, CDR2 LQKENI. The V and J ends lost 0 bases and 6 bases, in that order; junction bases with no gene match: 15. The CDR3 nucleotides read TGTGCCAGCTCACCACCTATCCAACCGGGACAGGGGGCGCCGGGCGAGCAGTACTTC. It is translated as CASSPPIQPGQGAPGEQYF.

V gene TRBV5-6 combines with J gene TRBJ2-7; D might be TRBD2 (6 bases). Germline V CDR1 and CDR2: SGHDT, YYEEEE. With 0 bases removed from V and 7 bases from J, the gap between germline ends came to 8 bases. This CDR3 has 12 residues. The DNA of the CDR3 is TGTGCCAGCAGCTTGGTAGGGAGGGAGCAGTACTTC. Encoded protein: CASSLVGREQYF. The full variable domain, with the rest looked up from reference TRBV5-6 and TRBJ2-7, is DAGVTQSPTHLIKTRGQQVTLRCSPKSGHDTVSWYQQALGQGPQFIFQYYEEEERQRGNFPDRFSGHQFPNYSSELNVNALLLGDSALYLCASSLVGREQYFGPGTRLTVT.

This rearrangement joins TRBV5-1 to TRBJ2-1, with D tentatively TRBD2 (7 bases). V was trimmed by 2 bases and J by 6 bases, leaving 21 bases between them. The CDR3 sequence is 17 residues long. Germline CDR1 is SGHRS and CDR2 is YFSETQ. The CDR3 DNA reads as TGCGCCAGCAGCTTTTTTATTGGGGGGGCACAGACCAATGAGCAGTTCTTC. Protein sequence: CASSFFIGGAQTNEQFF.

The chain recombines TRBV18 with TRBJ2-1; no clear D gene. Germline values: CDR1 KGHSH, CDR2 LQKENI. The ends were cut back, 4 bases at V and 3 bases at J, with 10 bases in the middle. The CDR3 length is 14 residues. The CDR3 region is CASSRDPLYNEQFF. In DNA form, the CDR3 reads TGTGCCAGCTCACGAGATCCCCTCTACAATGAGCAGTTCTTC.

This chain links TRBV4-1 with TRBJ1-1, with unresolved D. From germline, CDR1 is MGHRA and CDR2 YSYEKL. The length of the CDR3 is 16 residues. Trimming shortened V by 0 bases and J by 4 bases, and 15 bases separated the two germline ends. The CDR3 DNA is TGCGCCAGCAGCCAAGAATGGCCTCGGGGAGGCACTGAAGCTTTCTTT. It codes for CASSQEWPRGGTEAFF.

The chain links TRBV2 to TRBJ1-4, with a weak D call TRBD1 (5 bases). V lost 3 bases to trimming and J lost 3 bases, with 11 bases between them. The germline V gene encodes CDR1 SNHLY and CDR2 FYNNEI. This CDR3 is built from 15 residues. CDR3 in amino acids: CASSEWGRPNEKLFF. The CDR3 DNA sequence: TGTGCCAGCAGTGAGTGGGGCAGGCCTAATGAAAAACTGTTTTTT.

This clone has a single count. The junction and the germline gene differ at one end; a read error may be behind it. This chain connects TRBV4-1 to TRBJ2-1; D is possibly TRBD1 (8 bases). The germline V gene has CDR1 MGHRA and CDR2 YSYEKL. This CDR3 comprises 15 residues. CDR3 sequence reads: CVSSHSQGGGNEQFF. In DNA, the CDR3 is TGCGTCAGCAGCCATTCACAGGGGGGGGGCAATGAGCAGTTCTTC.

The chain has TRBV6-1 and TRBJ2-3; 12 positions agree with TRBD2. Germline V CDR1 and CDR2: MNHNS, SASEGT. The CDR3 extends over 16 amino acids. Trimming took 4 bases from V and 1 from J; bases not matched to a gene: 3. The DNA of the CDR3 is TGTGCCAGCAGTGGGCTAGCGGGAGGGGGCACAGATACGCAGTATTTT. The encoded protein is CASSGLAGGGTDTQYF.

The chain recombines TRBV30 with TRBJ2-3; 7 bases fit TRBD2. Germline CDR1 reads GTSNPN; CDR2 reads SVGIG (reference sequence). There are 16 residues in the CDR3. J was trimmed by 0 bases and V by 4 bases; bases with no gene match: 10. CDR3 residues: CAWTSRGSPSTDTQYF. For the CDR3, the DNA is TGTGCCTGGACCTCGCGGGGGAGCCCTAGCACAGATACGCAGTATTTT.

The chain recombines TRBV30 with TRBJ2-7; 11 bases agree with TRBD2. J gave up 5 bases and V 2 bases, and 11 bases lay outside the gene matches. This CDR3 has 16 residues. CDR1 is GTSNPN and CDR2 is SVGIG in the germline V gene (reference sequence). CDR3 loop: CAWSLLALAGGDEQYF. The CDR3, as DNA: TGTGCCTGGAGTCTCCTCGCGCTAGCGGGAGGAGACGAGCAGTACTTC.

The J gene is TRBJ2-1, the V gene TRBV4-2, with 8 bases aligning to TRBD2. The CDR3 spans 17 residues. Germline assignment: CDR1 LGHNA and CDR2 YNFKEQ. Unmatched junction bases numbered 15, after V lost 2 bases and J lost 9 bases. The DNA for the CDR3 is TGTGCCAGCAGCCAATATGTCCCTGCGGGAGGCGGCGGTGAGCAGTTCTTC. Protein: CASSQYVPAGGGGEQFF.

In nucleotides, the CDR3 is TGCAGCGTTGCGGCCCAGGCAGGAAACAATCAGCCCCAGCATTTT. Translating gives CSVAAQAGNNQPQHF. V usage is TRBV29-1 and J usage is TRBJ1-5, with unresolved D. Looked up from germline, CDR1 is SQVTM and CDR2 is ANQGSEA. V was clipped by 4 bases and J by 3 bases, with 16 bases between them. This CDR3 contains 15 residues.

The rearrangement links TRBV10-3 to TRBJ2-7; the D gene is possibly TRBD1 (6 bases). Trimming took off 2 bases at V and 7 bases at J, with 12 bases between the two ends. The CDR3 is made up of 13 amino acids. Germline V CDR1 and CDR2: ENHRY, SYGVKD. CDR3 amino acids: CAISEDRTGEQYF. The CDR3, as DNA: TGTGCCATCAGTGAGGACAGAACAGGGGAGCAGTACTTC.